Presented here are 26 T cell receptor beta chains from one specimen sequenced in a study of blood T cell repertoires in COVID-19. Produced via immunoSEQ multiplex PCR; TCRdb's table is partial and in-frame only. The top ten hold approximately 0.64% of the sample, which has 150,000 to 200,000 clones, 90% seen once. Sequenced material: peripheral blood. The receptors shown here come from a man aged 45-65 years with acute or convalescent COVID-19.

The chain recombines TRBV27 with TRBJ1-1, with unresolved D. The germline V gene has CDR1 MNHEY and CDR2 SMNVEV (reference sequence). This CDR3 is built from 15 residues. The germline V and J ends were trimmed by 8 bases and 1 base, with 17 bases remaining between them. This chain's CDR3 is CASYLMGSSNTEAFF. CDR3 sequence (DNA): TGTGCCAGCTACCTTATGGGCAGCTCGAACACTGAAGCTTTCTTT.

The chain joins TRBV4-2 to TRBJ2-4; D is perhaps TRBD1 (5 bases). Germline CDR1 is LGHNA and CDR2 is YNFKEQ. Trimming removed 1 base from V and 2 bases from J, with 9 bases in between. CDR3 size: 15 residues. CDR3 amino acids: CASSQGGQTKNIQYF. The CDR3 DNA sequence: TGTGCCAGCAGCCAAGGGGGCCAAACCAAAAACATTCAGTACTTC.

The chain has TRBV6-5 and TRBJ2-7, with TRBD1 as a possible D gene (6 bases). Trimming removed 6 bases at V and 4 bases at J, with 16 bases between. This CDR3 contains 14 residues. Germline assignment: CDR1 MNHEY and CDR2 SVGAGI. CDR3: CASSPNGQRYEQYV. The CDR3 region has the DNA TGTGCCAGCAGCCCCAATGGACAGAGATACGAGCAGTACGTC.

J is TRBJ2-2 and V is TRBV28; no definite D call. Germline values: CDR1 MDHEN, CDR2 SYDVKM. Trimming stripped 10 bases from V and 1 base from J, with 19 bases between. CDR3 size: 16 residues. CDR3 bases: TGTGCCACCTCCATTGTGAGCTTTAGGAACACCGGGGAGCTGTTTTTT. Protein sequence: CATSIVSFRNTGELFF.

The chain links TRBV10-3 to TRBJ1-6, with D possibly matching TRBD1 (6 bases). Trimming pared 3 bases from V and 10 bases from J, leaving 13 bases between. The CDR3 contains 14 residues. Germline V gene lookup returns CDR1 ENHRY and CDR2 SYGVKD. The CDR3 bases are TGTGCCATCAGTGAACAGGGCGAATGGTCACCCCTCCACTTT. Translated: CAISEQGEWSPLHF.

The genes are TRBV11-2 and TRBJ2-7, with D tentatively TRBD1 (5 bases). The CDR3 is 14 amino acids. Germline CDR1 is SGHAT and CDR2 is FQNNGV. V was trimmed by 4 bases and J by 3 bases, leaving 13 bases between them. CDR3 protein: CASSSRQKSYEQYV. The DNA for the CDR3 is TGTGCCAGCAGCTCCCGACAGAAAAGCTACGAGCAGTACGTC.

CDR3 coding DNA: TGTGCCAGCAGTCCACAACCGACGCTAGGACAGCCCCAGCATTTT. It yields the protein CASSPQPTLGQPQHF. The chain has TRBV27 and TRBJ1-5; D remains ambiguous. The CDR3 has 15 residues. Germline assignment: CDR1 MNHEY and CDR2 SMNVEV (reference sequence). Trimming stripped 5 bases from V and 7 bases from J, with 18 bases between.

The chain joins TRBV27 to TRBJ2-1; 12 bases agree with TRBD1. Germline CDR1 reads MNHEY; CDR2 reads SMNVEV (reference sequence). The trim removed 5 bases at V and 8 bases at J, leaving 4 bases unmatched. The CDR3 is 14 residues long. The CDR3 protein is CASSPGTGGDEQFF. The CDR3 DNA is TGTGCCAGCAGTCCGGGGACAGGGGGCGATGAGCAGTTCTTC.

The V gene is TRBV7-6, the J gene TRBJ1-2; 8 bases are shared with TRBD1. Germline values: CDR1 SGHVS, CDR2 FNYEAQ. With 1 base clipped from V and 4 bases from J, the junction kept 5 bases outside the gene matches. This CDR3 has 15 residues. The CDR3 bases are TGTGCCAGCAGCTTAGGACAGGGGAGGGGCTATGGCTACACCTTC. It codes for CASSLGQGRGYGYTF.

The sample holds one count of this clone. The chain has TRBV29-1 and TRBJ1-4; D is uncertain. Trimming cost V 6 bases and J 3 bases, with 11 bases left between them. CDR1 and CDR2 from the germline V gene are SQVTM and ANQGSEA. This CDR3 region has 13 residues. CDR3 DNA: TGCAGCGTGGGAGTACGGTCTAATGAAAAACTGTTTTTT. Encoded protein: CSVGVRSNEKLFF.

This rearrangement joins TRBV4-2 to TRBJ2-5; D gene ambiguous. The CDR3 runs to 14 residues. Germline assignment: CDR1 LGHNA and CDR2 YNFKEQ. V dropped 1 base and J dropped 4 bases, with 10 bases sitting between them. CDR3 DNA sequence: TGTGCCAGCAGCCAAGTCGTCGGCGGAGAGACCCAGTACTTC. It is translated as CASSQVVGGETQYF.

In regard to this clone: Distinct nucleotide sequences in the sample also encode this CDR3. This chain links TRBV28 with TRBJ1-3; no clear D. In germline, CDR1 is MDHEN, CDR2 SYDVKM. Deletions cut 5 bases from V and 0 bases from J, with 11 bases between. CDR3 length equals 15 residues. The CDR3 is CASSPLSHSGNTIYF. The CDR3, as DNA: TGTGCCAGCAGTCCCCTAAGTCACTCTGGAAACACCATATATTTT.

V gene TRBV12-3 or TRBV12-4 combines with J gene TRBJ1-5; possible D gene TRBD1, 6 bases. CDR3 length: 13 residues. Trimming shortened V by 5 bases and J by 4 bases, and 9 bases separated the two germline ends. Written as DNA, the CDR3 is TGTGCCAGCAGTACAGGGACAAATCAGCCCCAGCATTTT. Its translation: CASSTGTNQPQHF.

V usage is TRBV5-1 and J usage is TRBJ2-3, with a possible D match to TRBD1 (7 bases). Germline CDR1 is SGHRS and CDR2 is YFSETQ. V was shortened by 3 bases and J by 4 bases, with 18 bases between the two germline ends. This CDR3 comprises 16 residues. The CDR3 bases are TGCGCCAGCAGCTGGGAGGACAGGACTCGGGCAGATACGCAGTATTTT. This codes for CASSWEDRTRADTQYF.

The chain links TRBV11-2 to TRBJ2-7; 12 bases align to TRBD1. Germline values: CDR1 SGHAT, CDR2 FQNNGV. The CDR3 is 14 residues long. J lost 6 bases, V lost 6 bases, and 6 bases had no gene match. The CDR3 nucleotides are TGTGCCAGCAGGCATCCGGGACAGGGGGCCGAGCAGTACTTC. Translated: CASRHPGQGAEQYF.

The chain combines TRBV30 with TRBJ1-4, with D possibly matching TRBD1 (6 bases). Germline V gene lookup returns CDR1 GTSNPN and CDR2 SVGIG (reference sequence). The CDR3 is 17 residues long. V dropped 0 bases and J dropped 0 bases, with 14 bases sitting between them. The CDR3 reads CAWSVGLSGATNEKLFF. The CDR3 DNA sequence: TGTGCCTGGAGTGTAGGGTTGTCAGGGGCAACTAATGAAAAACTGTTTTTT.

The chain recombines TRBV6-2 or TRBV6-3 with TRBJ2-3; no reliable D call. Germline CDR1 and CDR2: MNHEY and SVGEGT. This CDR3 has 15 residues. V was cut by 4 bases and J by 0 bases, with 11 bases left in between. CDR3 coding DNA: TGTGCCAGCAGTTTGCCCCGCAGGAGCACAGATACGCAGTATTTT. Translated: CASSLPRRSTDTQYF.

In its sample, this clone was seen a few times. J is TRBJ2-1 and V is TRBV5-8, with D possibly TRBD2 on 6 matching bases. V lost 3 bases and J 3 bases, leaving 19 bases between the germline ends. The germline gives CDR1 SGHTS, CDR2 YDEGEE. The CDR3 length is 17 residues. The CDR3 nucleotides are TGTGCCAGCAGCTCCCCGGTGGGGGGAGGCTACTACAATGAGCAGTTCTTC. Translated: CASSSPVGGGYYNEQFF.

CDR3 sequence reads: CASSLGGGETQYF. CDR3 bases: TGTGCCAGCAGCTTAGGTGGAGGGGAGACCCAGTACTTC. The V and J genes are TRBV7-2 and TRBJ2-5, with D tentatively TRBD2 (6 bases). Germline assignment: CDR1 SGHTA and CDR2 FQGNSA. This CDR3 comprises 13 residues. V gave up 1 base and J gave up 5 bases, with 8 bases separating them.

The chain has TRBV10-3 and TRBJ2-7; TRBD1 is a possible D gene (5 bases). V lost 3 bases and J 7 bases, leaving 19 bases between the germline ends. The CDR3 sequence is 15 residues long. Germline CDR1 is ENHRY and CDR2 is SYGVKD. The CDR3 bases are TGTGCCATCAGTGATGCTGGCGCCCAAAAGGGGGAGCAGTACTTC. Its protein product is CAISDAGAQKGEQYF.

The V gene is TRBV19, the J gene TRBJ2-3; the match to TRBD2 covers 7 bases. The CDR3 contains 15 residues. V lost 0 bases to trimming and J lost 4 bases; unmatched junction nucleotides: 4. In germline, CDR1 is LNHDA, CDR2 SQIVND (reference sequence). The CDR3: CASSIEGLEPDTQYF. The CDR3 DNA is TGTGCCAGTAGTATAGAAGGACTAGAGCCAGATACGCAGTATTTT. Supplemented by reference TRBV19 and TRBJ2-3, the full variable domain reads DGGITQSPKYLFRKEGQNVTLSCEQNLNHDAMYWYRQDPGQGLRLIYYSQIVNDFQKGDIAEGYSVSREKKESFPLTVTSAQKNPTAFYLCASSIEGLEPDTQYFGPGTRLTVL.

Comment on this clone: Different DNA sequences within this sample yield the same CDR3. This rearrangement joins TRBV12-3 or TRBV12-4 to TRBJ1-1, with D maybe TRBD1 (5 bases). V lost 6 bases, J lost 1 base, and 9 bases lay in between. The CDR3 is made up of 13 amino acids. CDR3 in amino acids: CASSEQGNTEAFF. The CDR3, as DNA: TGTGCCAGCAGCGAGCAGGGGAACACTGAAGCTTTCTTT.

The V gene is TRBV28, the J gene TRBJ1-3; TRBD1 matches at 7 bases. In germline, CDR1 is MDHEN, CDR2 SYDVKM. This CDR3 region has 14 residues. The trim removed 6 bases at V and 2 bases at J, leaving 4 bases unmatched. The CDR3 protein is CASRGTDAGNTIYF. CDR3 sequence (DNA): TGTGCCAGCAGGGGGACAGACGCTGGAAACACCATATATTTT. Together with reference TRBV28 and TRBJ1-3, the CDR3 gives the full variable domain: DVKVTQSSRYLVKRTGEKVFLECVQDMDHENMFWYRQDPGLGLRLIYFSYDVKMKEKGDIPEGYSVSREKKERFSLILESASTNQTSMYLCASRGTDAGNTIYFGEGSWLTVV.

V usage is TRBV5-1 and J usage is TRBJ2-6; D might be TRBD2 (6 bases). The V end was cut by 4 bases, the J end by 0 bases, with 17 bases between. The CDR3 spans 18 residues. Germline V gene lookup returns CDR1 SGHRS and CDR2 YFSETQ. The CDR3 bases are TGCGCCAGCAGCACCCGGGGGAGCGTCGTCTCTGGGGCCAACGTCCTGACTTTC. This translates into CASSTRGSVVSGANVLTF.

This rearrangement joins TRBV3-1 (or the pseudogene TRBV3-2) to TRBJ2-2, with 11 bases identical to TRBD2. Per the germline V gene, CDR1 is LGHDT and CDR2 is YNNKEL (reference sequence). With 8 bases clipped from V and 2 bases from J, the junction kept 7 bases outside the gene matches. The CDR3 totals 16 residues. The CDR3 DNA sequence: TGTGCCAGCTTTACTAGCGGGGGAACTAACACCGGGGAGCTGTTTTTT. This translates into CASFTSGGTNTGELFF.

This clone was observed once. This chain links TRBV21-1 with TRBJ1-5. TRBV21-1 is a pseudogene segment. CDR3 length: 15 amino acids. The CDR3 is CASSLPHLGNQPQHF. The CDR3 DNA follows: TGTGCCAGCAGCCTCCCTCACCTAGGCAATCAGCCCCAGCATTTT.